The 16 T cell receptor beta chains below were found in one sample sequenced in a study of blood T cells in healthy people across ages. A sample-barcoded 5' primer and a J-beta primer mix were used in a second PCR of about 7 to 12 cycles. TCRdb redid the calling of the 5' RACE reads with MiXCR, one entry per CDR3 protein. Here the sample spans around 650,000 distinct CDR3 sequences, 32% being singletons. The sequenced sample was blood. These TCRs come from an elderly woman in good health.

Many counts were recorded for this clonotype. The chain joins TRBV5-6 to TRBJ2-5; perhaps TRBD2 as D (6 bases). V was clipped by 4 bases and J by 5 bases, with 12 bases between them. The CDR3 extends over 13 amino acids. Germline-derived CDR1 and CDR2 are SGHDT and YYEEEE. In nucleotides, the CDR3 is TGTGCCAGCAGCCTAGGACTAACGGAGACCCAGTACTTC. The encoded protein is CASSLGLTETQYF. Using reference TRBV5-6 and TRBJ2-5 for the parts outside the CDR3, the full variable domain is DAGVTQSPTHLIKTRGQQVTLRCSPKSGHDTVSWYQQALGQGPQFIFQYYEEEERQRGNFPDRFSGHQFPNYSSELNVNALLLGDSALYLCASSLGLTETQYFGPGTRLLVL.

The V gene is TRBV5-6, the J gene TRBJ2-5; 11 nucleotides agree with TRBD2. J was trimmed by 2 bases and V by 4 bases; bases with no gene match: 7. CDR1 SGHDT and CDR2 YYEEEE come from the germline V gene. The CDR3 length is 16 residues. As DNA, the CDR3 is TGTGCCAGCAGCCCGGGACTAGCGGCATATCAAGAGACCCAGTACTTC. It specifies CASSPGLAAYQETQYF.

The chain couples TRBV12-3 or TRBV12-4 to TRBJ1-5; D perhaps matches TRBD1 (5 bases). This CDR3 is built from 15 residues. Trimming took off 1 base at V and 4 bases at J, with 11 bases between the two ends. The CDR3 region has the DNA TGTGCCAGCAGTTTAGAAGGGGATGGTAATCAGCCCCAGCATTTT. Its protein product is CASSLEGDGNQPQHF.

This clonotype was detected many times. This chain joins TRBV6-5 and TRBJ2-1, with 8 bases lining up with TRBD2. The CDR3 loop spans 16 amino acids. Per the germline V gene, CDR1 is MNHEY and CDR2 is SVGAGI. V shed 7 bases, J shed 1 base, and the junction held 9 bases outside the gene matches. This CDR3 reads CASNSLLAGSYNEQFF. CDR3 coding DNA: TGTGCCAGCAATAGCCTGTTAGCGGGATCCTACAATGAGCAGTTCTTC.

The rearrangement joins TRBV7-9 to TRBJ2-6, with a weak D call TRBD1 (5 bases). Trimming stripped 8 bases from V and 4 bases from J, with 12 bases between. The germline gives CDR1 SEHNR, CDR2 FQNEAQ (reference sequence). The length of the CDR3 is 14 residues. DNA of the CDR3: TGTGCCAGCTGCAGGGTTTCCGGGGCCAACGTCCTGACTTTC. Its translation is CASCRVSGANVLTF.

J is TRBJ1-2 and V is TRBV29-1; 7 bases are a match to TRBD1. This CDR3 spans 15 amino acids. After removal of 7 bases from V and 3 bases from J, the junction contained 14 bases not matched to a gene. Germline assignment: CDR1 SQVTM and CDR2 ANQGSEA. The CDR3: CSATKGAGGDYGYTF. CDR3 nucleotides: TGCAGCGCTACGAAAGGTGCAGGGGGGGACTATGGCTACACCTTC.

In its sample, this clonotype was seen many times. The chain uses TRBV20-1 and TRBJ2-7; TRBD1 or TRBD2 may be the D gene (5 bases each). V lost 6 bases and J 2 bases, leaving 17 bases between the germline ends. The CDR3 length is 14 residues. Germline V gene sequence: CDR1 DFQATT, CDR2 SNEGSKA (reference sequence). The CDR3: CSANPGTSTYEQYF. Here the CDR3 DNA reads TGCAGTGCCAACCCCGGGACCTCAACCTACGAGCAGTACTTC.

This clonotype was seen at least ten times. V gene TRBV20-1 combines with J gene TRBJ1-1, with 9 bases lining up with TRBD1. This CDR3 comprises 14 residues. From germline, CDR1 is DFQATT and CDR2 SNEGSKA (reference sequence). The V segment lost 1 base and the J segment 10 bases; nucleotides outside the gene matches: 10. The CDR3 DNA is TGCAGTGCTAGAGTCGGAAACAGGGGGCGGGGAGCTTTCTTT. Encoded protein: CSARVGNRGRGAFF.

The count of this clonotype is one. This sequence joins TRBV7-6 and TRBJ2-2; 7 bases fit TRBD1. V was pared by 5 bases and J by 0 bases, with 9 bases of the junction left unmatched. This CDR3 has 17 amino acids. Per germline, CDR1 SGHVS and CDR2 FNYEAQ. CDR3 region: CASSKTGFGPNTGELFF. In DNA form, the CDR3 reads TGTGCCAGCAGCAAGACAGGGTTCGGGCCGAACACCGGGGAGCTGTTTTTT.

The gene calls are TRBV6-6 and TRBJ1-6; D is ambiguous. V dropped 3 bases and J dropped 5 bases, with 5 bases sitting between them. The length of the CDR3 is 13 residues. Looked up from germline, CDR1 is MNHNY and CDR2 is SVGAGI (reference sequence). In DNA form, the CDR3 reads TGTGCCAGCAGTTATGGGGATAATTCACCCCTCCACTTT. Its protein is CASSYGDNSPLHF.

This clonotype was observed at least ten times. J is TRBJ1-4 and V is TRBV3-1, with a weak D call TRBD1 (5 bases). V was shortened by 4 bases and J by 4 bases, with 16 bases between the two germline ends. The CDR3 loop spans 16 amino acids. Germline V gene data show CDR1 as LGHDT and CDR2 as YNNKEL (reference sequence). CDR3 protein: CASSLSGIGLNEKLFF. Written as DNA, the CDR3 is TGTGCCAGCAGCCTCTCAGGGATTGGTCTTAATGAAAAACTGTTTTTT.

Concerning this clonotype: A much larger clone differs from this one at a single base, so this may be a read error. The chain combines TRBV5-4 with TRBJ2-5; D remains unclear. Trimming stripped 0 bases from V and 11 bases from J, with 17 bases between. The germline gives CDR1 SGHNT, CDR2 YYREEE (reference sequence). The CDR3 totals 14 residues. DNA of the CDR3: TGTGCCAGCAGCTTGGAGCCCATAAACAATGAGCAGTACTTC. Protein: CASSLEPINNEQYF.

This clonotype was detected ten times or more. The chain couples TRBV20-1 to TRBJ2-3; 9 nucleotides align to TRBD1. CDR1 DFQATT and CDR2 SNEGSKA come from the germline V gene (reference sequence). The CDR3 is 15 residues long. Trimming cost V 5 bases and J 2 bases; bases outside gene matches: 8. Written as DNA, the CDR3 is TGCAGTGCTTTGTGGGGACAGGGAATCACAGATACGCAGTATTTT. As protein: CSALWGQGITDTQYF.

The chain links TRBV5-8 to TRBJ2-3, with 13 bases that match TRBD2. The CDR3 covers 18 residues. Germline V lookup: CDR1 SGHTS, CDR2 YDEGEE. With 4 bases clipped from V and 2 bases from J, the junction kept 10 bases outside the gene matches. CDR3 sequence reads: CASSALAGGSRNTDTQYF. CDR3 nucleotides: TGTGCCAGCAGCGCACTAGCGGGGGGGTCCCGGAACACAGATACGCAGTATTTT.

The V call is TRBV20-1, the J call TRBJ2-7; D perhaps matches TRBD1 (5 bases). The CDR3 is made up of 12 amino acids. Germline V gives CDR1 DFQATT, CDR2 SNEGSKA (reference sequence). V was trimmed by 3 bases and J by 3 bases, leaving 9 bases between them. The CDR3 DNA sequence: TGCAGTGCTAGTAGACAGATCTACGAGCAGTACTTC. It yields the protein CSASRQIYEQYF.

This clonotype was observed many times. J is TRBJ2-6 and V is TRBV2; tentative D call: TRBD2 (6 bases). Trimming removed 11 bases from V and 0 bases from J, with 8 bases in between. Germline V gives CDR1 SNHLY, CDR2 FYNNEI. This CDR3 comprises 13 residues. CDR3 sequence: CADGSSGANVLTF. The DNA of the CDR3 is TGTGCCGACGGGAGCTCTGGGGCCAACGTCCTGACTTTC.